This TCR beta chain appears in the sequencing data of a study of long-term antiretroviral therapy in people with HIV. Study-level findings and limits: Repertoire dominance by clones expanded before ART was seen at all time points.

For this clone: Antigen specificity is unknown.

Version v3.0 of the immunoSEQ assay ran at survey level. Assay used: immunoSEQ multiplex PCR; TCRdb lists only in-frame clones, some missing. The sample includes 9,500 to 11,000 clones, 84% seen only once; the top ten take 20% to 25%. J lost 2 bases, V lost 5 bases, and 10 bases had no gene match. Germline V lookup: CDR1 MGHRA, CDR2 YSYEKL. The CDR3 is made up of 16 amino acids. This sequence originates from a man in his fifties or sixties with HIV. Sample: unsorted PBMCs, taken around 7.2 years after starting antiretroviral therapy. The chain links TRBV4-1 to TRBJ2-7; 9 nucleotides match TRBD1. CDR3 sequence reads: CASSYSRTGETYEQYF. CDR3 in DNA: TGCGCCAGCAGCTACTCTCGGACAGGGGAAACCTACGAGCAGTACTTC.